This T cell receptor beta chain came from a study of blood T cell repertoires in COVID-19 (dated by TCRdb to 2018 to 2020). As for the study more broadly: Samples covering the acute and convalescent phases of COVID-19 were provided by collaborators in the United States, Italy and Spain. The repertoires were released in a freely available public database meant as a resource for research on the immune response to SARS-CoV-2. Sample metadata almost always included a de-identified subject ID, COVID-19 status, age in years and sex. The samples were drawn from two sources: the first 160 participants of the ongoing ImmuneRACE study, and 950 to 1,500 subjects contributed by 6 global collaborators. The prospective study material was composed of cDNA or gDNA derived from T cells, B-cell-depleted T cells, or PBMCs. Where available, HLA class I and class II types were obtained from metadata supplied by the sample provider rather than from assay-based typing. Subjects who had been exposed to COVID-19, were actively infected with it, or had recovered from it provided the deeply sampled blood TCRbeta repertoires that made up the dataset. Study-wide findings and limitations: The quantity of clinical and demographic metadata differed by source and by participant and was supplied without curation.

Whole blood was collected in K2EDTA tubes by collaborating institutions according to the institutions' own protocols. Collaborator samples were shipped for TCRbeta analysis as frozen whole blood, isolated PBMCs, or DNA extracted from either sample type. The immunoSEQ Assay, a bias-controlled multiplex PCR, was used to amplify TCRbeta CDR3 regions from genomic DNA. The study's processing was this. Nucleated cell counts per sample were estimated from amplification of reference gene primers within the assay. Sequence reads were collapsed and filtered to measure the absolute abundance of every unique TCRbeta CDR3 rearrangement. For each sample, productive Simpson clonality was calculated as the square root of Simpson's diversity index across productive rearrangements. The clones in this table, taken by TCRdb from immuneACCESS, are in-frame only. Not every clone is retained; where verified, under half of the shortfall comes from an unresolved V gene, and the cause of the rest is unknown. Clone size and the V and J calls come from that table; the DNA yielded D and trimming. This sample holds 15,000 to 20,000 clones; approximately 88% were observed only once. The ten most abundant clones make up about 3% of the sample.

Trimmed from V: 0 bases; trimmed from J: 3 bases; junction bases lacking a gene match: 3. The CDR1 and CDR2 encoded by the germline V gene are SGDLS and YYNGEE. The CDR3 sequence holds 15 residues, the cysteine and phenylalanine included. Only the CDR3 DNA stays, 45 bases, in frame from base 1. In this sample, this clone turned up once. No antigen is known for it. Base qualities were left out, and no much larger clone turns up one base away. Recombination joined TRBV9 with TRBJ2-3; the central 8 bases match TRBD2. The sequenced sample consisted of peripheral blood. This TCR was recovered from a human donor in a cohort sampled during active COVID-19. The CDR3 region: CASSVAGGGTDTQYF. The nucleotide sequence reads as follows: TGTGCCAGCAGCGTAGCTGGCGGGGGGACAGATACGCAGTATTTT.